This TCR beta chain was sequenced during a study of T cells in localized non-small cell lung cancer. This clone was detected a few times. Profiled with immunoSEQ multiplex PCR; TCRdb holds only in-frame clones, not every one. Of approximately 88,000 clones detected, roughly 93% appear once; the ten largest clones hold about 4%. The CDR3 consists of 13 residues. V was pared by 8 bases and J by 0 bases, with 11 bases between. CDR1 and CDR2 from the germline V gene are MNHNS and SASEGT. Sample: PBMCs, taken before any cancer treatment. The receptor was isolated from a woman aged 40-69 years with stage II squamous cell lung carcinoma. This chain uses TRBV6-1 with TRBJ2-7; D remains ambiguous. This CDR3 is CASGSRNSYEQYF. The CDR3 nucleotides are TGTGCCAGCGGTTCGAGGAACTCCTACGAGCAGTACTTC.